Listed below are T cell receptor beta chains from one sample, sequenced in a study of OX40 agonist ivuxolimab in advanced cancers. Method: immunoSEQ multiplex PCR; TCRdb's copy keeps in-frame clones and lacks some. The data contain about 76,000 clones, about 89% of them singletons. The sample here was CD4+ or CD8+ T cells sorted from blood, taken in a trial of the OX40 agonist ivuxolimab. The source of these receptors is an adult with an advanced solid tumor such as melanoma, head and neck, liver or kidney cancer. The CDR3 runs from the conserved cysteine through the conserved F or W. D genes are given only for firm matches. The size field is filled for only some rows; it gives once, few, many or a size class.

>NA|NA|TRBV23-1|TRBJ2-1
CASSQSRNEGYDEQFF
TGCGCCAGCAGTCAATCCCGGAACGAAGGTTACGATGAGCAGTTCTTC
>NA|NA|TRBV6-5|TRBJ2-1
CASSYKGGGNEQFF
TGTGCCAGCAGTTACAAAGGTGGGGGAAATGAGCAGTTCTTC
>NA|medium-sized|TRBV6-5|TRBJ2-7
CASSTQDSYEQYF
TGTGCCAGCAGTACACAGGATTCCTACGAGCAGTACTTC
>TRBD1|NA|TRBV5-4|TRBJ2-5
CAAAAWDRGPQETQYF
TGTGCGGCAGCAGCTTGGGACAGGGGGCCCCAAGAGACCCAGTACTTC
>TRBD1|NA|TRBV7-9|TRBJ1-1
CASSLGQGFKNTEAFF
TGTGCCAGCAGCTTAGGACAGGGGTTCAAGAACACTGAAGCTTTCTTT
>NA|NA|TRBV11-3|TRBJ2-3
CASSTGTSPGDTQYF
TGTGCCAGCAGCACTGGGACCTCACCAGGCGATACGCAGTATTTT
>TRBD1|NA|TRBV5-1|TRBJ2-7
CASSLGTGGAYEQYF
TGCGCCAGCAGCCTCGGGACAGGGGGCGCCTACGAGCAGTACTTC
>NA|NA|TRBV30|TRBJ2-5
CAWSLGVRQETQYF
TGTGCCTGGAGTCTGGGAGTTCGTCAAGAGACCCAGTACTTC
>TRBD2|NA|TRBV5-1|TRBJ2-7
CASSSFSGRPGEQYF
TGCGCCAGCAGCTCCTTTAGCGGGAGGCCGGGGGAGCAGTACTTC
>NA|few|TRBV5-8|TRBJ1-5
CASSLGQPQHF
TGTGCCAGCAGCTTGGGGCAGCCCCAGCATTTT
>TRBD2|NA|TRBV7-2|TRBJ2-3
CASSTTSGSTDTQYF
TGTGCCAGCAGCACCACTAGCGGAAGCACAGATACGCAGTATTTT
>NA|NA|TRBV6-1|TRBJ2-7
CASSGYEQYF
TGTGCCAGCAGTGGTTACGAGCAGTACTTC
>NA|NA|TRBV28|TRBJ2-7
CASSFGQSSYEQYF
TGTGCCAGCAGTTTCGGACAGAGCTCCTACGAGCAGTACTTC
>NA|NA|TRBV5-1|TRBJ1-3
CASSLDSVHSGNTIYF
TGCGCCAGCAGCTTGGATTCCGTACACTCTGGAAACACCATATATTTT
>NA|once|TRBV18|TRBJ1-1
CASSSGRSNTEAFF
TGTGCCAGCTCATCGGGACGGTCGAACACTGAAGCTTTCTTT
>TRBD1|NA|TRBV4-1|TRBJ1-2
CASSPQTGVGANYGYTF
TGCGCCAGCAGCCCCCAAACAGGGGTCGGAGCTAACTATGGCTACACCTTC
>NA|NA|TRBV4-3|TRBJ2-5
CASSQGKTQYF
TGCGCCAGCAGCCAAGGAAAGACCCAGTACTTC
>TRBD1|NA|TRBV5-5|TRBJ2-7
CASSLGTGQGNEQYF
TGTGCCAGCAGCTTGGGGACAGGGCAGGGAAACGAGCAGTACTTC
>NA|NA|TRBV13|TRBJ2-2
CASSLYRARTGELFF
TGTGCCAGCAGCCTATACAGGGCGAGGACCGGGGAGCTGTTTTTT
>NA|NA|TRBV16|TRBJ1-6
CASSPFYRDNSPLHF
TGTGCCAGCAGCCCGTTTTACAGGGATAATTCACCCCTCCACTTT
>TRBD1|NA|TRBV6-1|TRBJ2-7
CASSEWTGRFDEQYF
TGTGCCAGCAGTGAGTGGACAGGAAGGTTCGACGAGCAGTACTTC
>NA|NA|TRBV6-5|TRBJ2-7
CASSYFPQGGPYEQYF
TGTGCCAGCAGTTACTTCCCGCAGGGGGGGCCCTACGAGCAGTACTTC
>NA|NA|TRBV11-2|TRBJ1-1
CASSLGMAGTTMNTEAFF
TGTGCCAGCAGCTTAGGGATGGCAGGGACCACCATGAACACTGAAGCTTTCTTT
>TRBD1|NA|TRBV6-1|TRBJ1-1
CASLSTGGAFF
TGTGCCAGCTTGTCCACAGGGGGGGCTTTCTTT
>NA|NA|TRBV11-1|TRBJ1-1
CASSFGPATEAFF
TGTGCCAGCAGCTTCGGTCCCGCTACTGAAGCTTTCTTT
>NA|NA|TRBV5-1|TRBJ2-2
CASGLDSAIYSGELFF
TGCGCCAGCGGGCTGGACTCCGCCATTTACTCCGGGGAGCTGTTTTTT
>NA|once|TRBV14|TRBJ1-1
CASSDPWQGGSAFF
TGTGCCAGCAGCGACCCCTGGCAGGGTGGTTCGGCTTTCTTT
>NA|once|TRBV5-4|TRBJ2-7
CASSSPDKGAEQYF
TGTGCCAGCAGCAGCCCGGATAAAGGGGCCGAGCAGTACTTC
>TRBD2|NA|TRBV30|TRBJ2-1
CALLAGGPARFF
TGTGCCTTACTAGCGGGAGGGCCGGCTCGTTTCTTC
>NA|NA|TRBV7-2|TRBJ2-7
CASSSGGTRYEQYF
TGTGCCAGCAGCTCGGGCGGGACTCGGTACGAGCAGTACTTC
>TRBD1|few|TRBV12-5|TRBJ2-2
CASGFSGTGDLTGELFF
TGTGCTAGTGGTTTCTCCGGGACAGGGGACCTCACCGGGGAGCTGTTTTTT
>TRBD2|NA|TRBV5-1|TRBJ2-5
CASSSGLAGAETQYF
TGCGCCAGCAGCTCGGGACTAGCGGGAGCAGAGACCCAGTACTTC
>NA|NA|TRBV27|TRBJ2-7
CASSTGPTYEQYF
TGTGCCAGCAGTACCGGGCCAACCTACGAGCAGTACTTC
>TRBD2|NA|TRBV13|TRBJ2-5
CASSSKLAGRGETQYF
TGTGCCAGCAGCTCGAAGCTAGCGGGAAGGGGGGAGACCCAGTACTTC
>TRBD2|NA|TRBV5-1|TRBJ2-1
CASSPRLADIYNEQFF
TGCGCCAGCAGCCCTCGACTAGCGGATATCTACAATGAGCAGTTCTTC
>TRBD2|NA|TRBV11-2|TRBJ2-1
CASSFPAPSGSNEQFF
TGTGCCAGCAGCTTCCCCGCCCCCAGCGGGAGCAATGAGCAGTTCTTC
>NA|NA|TRBV6-5|TRBJ2-1
CASRPVPRDEQFF
TGTGCCAGCAGACCTGTCCCCCGCGATGAGCAGTTCTTC
>NA|NA|TRBV27|TRBJ2-1
CASSFRNEQFF
TGTGCCAGCAGTTTCCGGAATGAGCAGTTCTTC
>TRBD1|NA|TRBV6-1|TRBJ2-7
CASSEFPGQGFYEQYF
TGTGCCAGCAGTGAATTTCCGGGACAGGGGTTCTACGAGCAGTACTTC
>TRBD2|NA|TRBV15|TRBJ2-1
CATSESLAENNEQFF
TGTGCCACCAGTGAGAGCCTAGCGGAAAACAATGAGCAGTTCTTC